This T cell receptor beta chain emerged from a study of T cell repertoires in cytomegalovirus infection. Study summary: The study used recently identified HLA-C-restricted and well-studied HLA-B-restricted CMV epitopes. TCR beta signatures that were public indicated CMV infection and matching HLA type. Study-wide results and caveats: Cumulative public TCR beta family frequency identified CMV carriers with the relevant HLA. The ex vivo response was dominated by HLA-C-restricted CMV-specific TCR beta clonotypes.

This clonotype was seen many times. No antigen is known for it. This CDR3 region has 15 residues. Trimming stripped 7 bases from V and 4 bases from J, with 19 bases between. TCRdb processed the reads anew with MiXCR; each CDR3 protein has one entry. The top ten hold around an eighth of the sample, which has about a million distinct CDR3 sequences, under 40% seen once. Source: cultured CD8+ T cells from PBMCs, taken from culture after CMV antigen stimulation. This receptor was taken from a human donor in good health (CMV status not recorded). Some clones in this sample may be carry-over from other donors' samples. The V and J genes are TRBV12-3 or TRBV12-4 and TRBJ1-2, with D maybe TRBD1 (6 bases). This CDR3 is CASTRGAPQVYGYTF. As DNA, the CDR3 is TGTGCCAGCACTCGGGGGGCTCCTCAAGTCTATGGCTACACCTTC.